The rows below give T cell receptor beta chains drawn from one sample of a study of T cell repertoires in cytomegalovirus infection. Their recognized antigens are unknown. TCRdb reprocessed the reads with MiXCR, giving one entry per CDR3 protein. The sample consists of over 100,000 distinct CDR3 sequences, around 29% of them appearing once. The material was CD8+ T cells from cultured PBMCs, obtained from culture after CMV antigen stimulation. The receptors derive from a human donor in good health (CMV status not recorded). Some clones in this sample may be carry-over from other donors' samples. Each CDR3 is given without its conserved first and last residue.

TRBV28	ASSFSLIPGTGLYEQY
TRBV27	ASRRDRGIREQF
TRBV7-8	ASKPEYSGELF
TRBV2	ASSEFRETQY
TRBV6-5	ARHTDTQY
TRBV7-1	ASSPAGGTGELF
TRBV7-9	ASSLGGKLF
TRBV19	ASSTPGGTNSY
TRBV6-5	ASSYGEQF
TRBV5-6	ASSPRIFTEAF
TRBV11-2	ASSSPPDSPAANYGYT
TRBV27	ASSLWANNEQF
TRBV7-9	ASSQIIEGPGNGYT
TRBV7-6	ASSPGTGDEQY
TRBV12-3/TRBV12-4	ASSLTGVYYGYT
TRBV12-3/TRBV12-4	ASTPDRGLVEQF
TRBV11-2	ASSLSRQAGYT
TRBV28	ASKSGVAGGDNEQF
TRBV6-4	ASSERVNKPQH
TRBV28	ASSPRTGDYEQY
TRBV12-3/TRBV12-4	ASSSPPHGETQY
TRBV19	ASSVTGTQAPLH
TRBV9	ASSFASGPNTGELF
TRBV7-6	ASSNSGGYNEQF
TRBV9	ASSSGRSTDTQY
TRBV27	ASSEGLAGYNEQF
TRBV28	ASTRQGARYEQY
TRBV27	ASSETGGASST
TRBV2	ASNGRGRSSYEQY
TRBV28	ASRAGFATNEKLF
TRBV2	ASSEDTRSTNEKLF
TRBV7-4	ASSPIPTGDYEQY
TRBV20-1	SASGDRPYEQY
TRBV2	ASSEGVAGSYEQY
TRBV27	ASSPGGIYEQY
TRBV10-3	AISEPGQGAYEQY
TRBV7-9	ASSSQGILDTEAF
TRBV5-5	ASSTDYLWADTQY
TRBV6-8	ASSLSRGGTNTEAF
TRBV10-3	AISESGTSGGRTDTQY
TRBV12-3/TRBV12-4	ASSLGTDNTEAF